These 2 T cell receptor beta chains share one sample of origin, sequenced in a study of blood T cell repertoires in COVID-19. Repertoires were generated with immunoSEQ multiplex PCR, while TCRdb's copy carries only in-frame clones and drops some. The data show under 300,000 clones, approximately 90% seen once. The sequenced sample was peripheral blood. The receptor source for this set is a woman between 40 and 50 years old who had recovered from COVID-19.

The gene calls are TRBV12-3 or TRBV12-4 and TRBJ1-1; a possible D gene is TRBD1 (5 bases). The germline V and J ends were trimmed by 3 bases and 10 bases, with 15 bases remaining between them. The CDR3 extends over 13 amino acids. The CDR3 loop is CASSLRGGSGAFF. CDR3 in DNA: TGTGCCAGCAGTTTGCGGGGGGGATCTGGAGCTTTCTTT.

The chain uses TRBV6-6 and TRBJ1-2, with 11 bases fitting TRBD1. The germline V gene encodes CDR1 MNHNY and CDR2 SVGAGI (reference sequence). This CDR3 has 15 amino acids. V lost 5 bases to trimming and J lost 2 bases; unmatched junction nucleotides: 4. Here the CDR3 DNA reads TGTGCCAGCAGTGGACAGGGGGCGTCGAACTATGGCTACACCTTC. It translates to CASSGQGASNYGYTF.